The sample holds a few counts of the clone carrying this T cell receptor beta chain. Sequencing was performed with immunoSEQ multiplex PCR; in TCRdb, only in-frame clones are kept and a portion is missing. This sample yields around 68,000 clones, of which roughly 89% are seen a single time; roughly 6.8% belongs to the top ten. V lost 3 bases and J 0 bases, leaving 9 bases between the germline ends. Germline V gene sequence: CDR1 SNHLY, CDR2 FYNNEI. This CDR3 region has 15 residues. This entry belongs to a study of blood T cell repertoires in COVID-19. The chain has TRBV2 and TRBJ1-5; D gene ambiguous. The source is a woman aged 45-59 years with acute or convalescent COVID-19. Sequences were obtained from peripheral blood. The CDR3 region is CASSEGSHSNQPQHF. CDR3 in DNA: TGTGCCAGCAGTGAGGGCAGTCATAGCAATCAGCCCCAGCATTTT.